Below are 31 T cell receptor beta chains sequenced from a single sample in a study of PD-1 blockade in classical Hodgkin lymphoma. In every patient, relapse followed autologous stem cell transplantation, while exposure to brentuximab vedotin differed. The data were produced by immunoSEQ multiplex PCR, yet TCRdb's version contains in-frame clones alone and is incomplete. The sample contains about 97,000 clones, approximately 88% of which appear only once. Source: peripheral blood mononuclear cells (PBMCs), taken at baseline. The receptors were sampled from a human donor with classical Hodgkin lymphoma.

The V and J genes are TRBV9 and TRBJ2-3; 12 positions match TRBD2. Germline-derived CDR1 and CDR2 are SGDLS and YYNGEE. This CDR3 region has 15 residues. Unmatched junction bases numbered 4, after V lost 5 bases and J lost 3 bases. CDR3 in amino acids: CASSKTSGSTDTQYF. CDR3 DNA: TGTGCCAGCAGTAAGACTAGCGGGAGTACAGATACGCAGTATTTT.

The DNA of the CDR3 is TGTGCCAGCAGCGTAAAGGGGGGGCAAGAGACCCAGTACTTC. It codes for CASSVKGGQETQYF. The V and J genes are TRBV5-6 and TRBJ2-5, with a tentative D call TRBD2 (7 bases). Germline lookup yields CDR1 SGHDT and CDR2 YYEEEE. This CDR3 comprises 14 residues. V lost 4 bases to trimming and J lost 2 bases, with 12 bases between them.

This sequence joins TRBV7-2 and TRBJ1-1; TRBD1 agrees at 7 bases. Unmatched junction bases numbered 8, after V lost 1 base and J lost 6 bases. The CDR3 length is 15 residues. Germline CDR1 and CDR2: SGHTA and FQGNSA. This CDR3 reads CASSLEGQLGAEAFF. The CDR3 DNA sequence: TGTGCCAGCAGCTTAGAGGGACAGTTAGGCGCTGAAGCTTTCTTT.

This chain's CDR3 is CAWRMGTEAFF. In DNA form, the CDR3 reads TGTGCCTGGAGAATGGGCACTGAAGCTTTCTTT. The chain links TRBV30 to TRBJ1-1; D unclear. The V gene lost 3 bases and the J gene lost 4 bases, with 6 bases spanning the gap. CDR1 and CDR2 (germline): GTSNPN, SVGIG (reference sequence). The CDR3 covers 11 residues.

The CDR3 reads CASSSLAGGPGDEQFF. In DNA form, the CDR3 reads TGCGCCAGCAGCTCCTTAGCGGGAGGGCCAGGCGATGAGCAGTTCTTC. The chain joins TRBV5-1 to TRBJ2-1, with 11 bases fitting TRBD2. V dropped 3 bases and J dropped 8; count of bases not matched to a gene: 10. In germline, CDR1 is SGHRS, CDR2 YFSETQ. The CDR3 length is 16 residues.

The rearrangement links TRBV5-1 to TRBJ1-1; D uncertain. Germline CDR1 SGHRS, CDR2 YFSETQ. The CDR3 consists of 15 residues. The ends were cut back, 0 bases at V and 0 bases at J, with 9 bases in the middle. The CDR3, as DNA: TGCGCCAGCAGCTTGGGAGGACTGCTGAACACTGAAGCTTTCTTT. Its protein product is CASSLGGLLNTEAFF.

The V gene is TRBV6-5, the J gene TRBJ2-3; D remains ambiguous. Germline V gives CDR1 MNHEY, CDR2 SVGAGI. V was trimmed by 4 bases and J by 1 base, leaving 3 bases between them. This CDR3 comprises 12 residues. CDR3 bases: TGTGCCAGCAGTTTGGGCACAGATACGCAGTATTTT. It yields the protein CASSLGTDTQYF.

The V call is TRBV7-3, the J call TRBJ2-5; TRBD2 matches at 7 bases. This CDR3 comprises 13 residues. From germline, CDR1 is SGHTA and CDR2 FQGTGA. Trimming at V came to 2 bases and at J to 5 bases, leaving 2 bases not matched to a gene. The DNA for the CDR3 is TGTGCCAGCAGCTTAGGGCGGGGGGAGACCCAGTACTTC. Translating it yields CASSLGRGETQYF.

The CDR3, as DNA: TGTGCCAGCACGACGGGACTAGGGACCTACGAGCAGTACTTC. This codes for CASTTGLGTYEQYF. V is TRBV6-5 and J is TRBJ2-7, with 8 bases lining up with TRBD2. Germline lookup yields CDR1 MNHEY and CDR2 SVGAGI. This CDR3 is 14 amino acids long. V shed 7 bases and J 2 bases; nucleotides not matched to a gene: 7.

The chain couples TRBV5-4 to TRBJ2-7; D is ambiguous. The germline V gene encodes CDR1 SGHNT and CDR2 YYREEE (reference sequence). V dropped 4 bases and J dropped 2 bases, with 19 bases sitting between them. CDR3 length equals 16 residues. This CDR3 is CASSPSPIREPYEQYF. CDR3 nucleotides: TGTGCCAGCAGCCCTTCACCCATAAGGGAACCCTACGAGCAGTACTTC.

CDR3 region: CASSPKWRTSGPSSYEQYF. The DNA of the CDR3 is TGCGCCAGCAGCCCCAAGTGGCGGACTAGCGGGCCTAGCTCCTACGAGCAGTACTTC. V usage is TRBV5-1 and J usage is TRBJ2-7; 11 nucleotides agree with TRBD2. The CDR3 covers 19 residues. The germline V gene encodes CDR1 SGHRS and CDR2 YFSETQ. V lost 4 bases, J lost 0 bases, and 15 bases stayed unmatched.

This rearrangement joins TRBV6-5 to TRBJ2-7; TRBD1 is a possible D gene (6 bases). Trimming stripped 10 bases from V and 4 bases from J, with 23 bases between. CDR1 and CDR2 (germline): MNHEY, SVGAGI. This CDR3 contains 15 residues. The CDR3 region is CAISVRIGQWYEQYF. CDR3 sequence (DNA): TGTGCCATCAGCGTCCGCATTGGACAGTGGTACGAGCAGTACTTC.

The chain employs TRBV19 and TRBJ2-7; TRBD2 aligns across 8 bases. The germline V gene encodes CDR1 LNHDA and CDR2 SQIVND (reference sequence). There are 14 residues in the CDR3. Germline trimming cut 1 base from V and 3 bases from J; bases unmatched to any gene: 2. CDR3 sequence: CASSIAGGDYEQYF. In DNA form, the CDR3 reads TGTGCCAGTAGTATAGCGGGAGGGGACTACGAGCAGTACTTC.

The CDR3 sequence: CASSLGLEYNEQFF. CDR3 nucleotide sequence: TGTGCCAGCAGTTTGGGACTTGAATACAATGAGCAGTTCTTC. The chain carries TRBV6-6 and TRBJ2-1, with a weak D call TRBD2 (6 bases). This CDR3 is 14 amino acids long. Trimming cost V 4 bases and J 4 bases, with 11 bases left between them. Germline CDR1 is MNHNY and CDR2 is SVGAGI (reference sequence).

This chain links TRBV7-8 with TRBJ2-7; D gene uncertain. CDR1 and CDR2 from the germline V gene are SGHVS and FQNEAQ. CDR3 length: 18 amino acids. The ends were cut back, 1 base at V and 6 bases at J, with 25 bases in the middle. The CDR3 nucleotides are TGTGCCAGCAGCTTAGTAGGATTGGTGGCAGCAGGCGAGCTCGAGCAGTACTTC. It specifies CASSLVGLVAAGELEQYF.

Worth noting for this clone: A much larger clone is a single base away; this may be a read error. At the DNA level, this CDR3 is encoded by other sequences in the same sample as well. The chain joins TRBV7-2 to TRBJ1-5; D remains ambiguous. Trimming took off 5 bases at V and 0 bases at J, with 5 bases between the two ends. This CDR3 region has 13 residues. The germline CDR1 and CDR2 sequences are SGHTA and FQGNSA. As DNA, the CDR3 is TGTGCCAGCAGCCCCTATAGCAATCAGCCCCAGCATTTT. Protein product: CASSPYSNQPQHF.

This rearrangement joins TRBV6-6 to TRBJ2-2; TRBD1 is a possible D gene (6 bases). The V and J ends lost 7 bases and 6 bases respectively, with 18 bases between them. This CDR3 region has 15 residues. Germline V CDR1 and CDR2: MNHNY, SVGAGI (reference sequence). As DNA, the CDR3 is TGTGCCAGCAATGGACGGACAGAGTTAGCCGGGGAGCTGTTTTTT. This gives the protein CASNGRTELAGELFF.

V usage is TRBV19 and J usage is TRBJ2-3, with D possibly being TRBD1 (5 bases). Germline loops: CDR1 LNHDA, CDR2 SQIVND (reference sequence). This CDR3 spans 15 amino acids. Trimming stripped 4 bases from V and 0 bases from J, with 11 bases between. The CDR3 sequence is CASSNRRQSTDTQYF. DNA of the CDR3: TGTGCCAGTAGTAACAGGCGCCAAAGCACAGATACGCAGTATTTT.

This chain uses TRBV2 with TRBJ1-3, with D perhaps TRBD1 (6 bases). The CDR3 totals 19 residues. Trimming stripped 10 bases from V and 0 bases from J, with 28 bases between. CDR1 is SNHLY, CDR2 FYNNEI, per germline. CDR3 residues: CATQLGGVDRPSSGNTIYF. For the CDR3, the DNA is TGTGCCACCCAGCTGGGGGGTGTAGACAGGCCAAGCTCTGGAAACACCATATATTTT.

The chain carries TRBV25-1 and TRBJ1-1; maybe TRBD1 (5 bases). This CDR3 is 14 amino acids long. V was clipped by 4 bases and J by 1 base, with 10 bases between them. Germline CDR1 is MGHDK and CDR2 is SYGVNS. The CDR3 DNA reads TGTGCCAGCAGTGGCGTGGGGCCGAACACTGAAGCTTTCTTT. It encodes CASSGVGPNTEAFF.

The V and J genes are TRBV6-1 and TRBJ2-3; D might be TRBD1 (5 bases). This CDR3 has 14 residues. Trimming cost V 3 bases and J 2 bases, with 9 bases left between them. Per germline, CDR1 MNHNS and CDR2 SASEGT. Here the CDR3 reads CASSDRQSTDTQYF. In nucleotides, the CDR3 is TGTGCCAGCAGTGACCGACAGTCCACAGATACGCAGTATTTT.

This sequence joins TRBV5-1 and TRBJ2-3; 8 bases match TRBD1. The CDR3 totals 14 residues. V shed 4 bases and J 4 bases; nucleotides not matched to a gene: 5. CDR1 and CDR2 from the germline V gene are SGHRS and YFSETQ. The CDR3 protein is CASSHGQGADTQYF. Written as DNA, the CDR3 is TGCGCCAGCAGCCACGGACAGGGAGCAGATACGCAGTATTTT.

The chain is built from TRBV5-5 and TRBJ1-3; D not certain. Germline CDR1 reads SGHKS; CDR2 reads YYEKEE (reference sequence). This CDR3 is built from 17 residues. Trimming shortened V by 0 bases and J by 0 bases, and 13 bases separated the two germline ends. The DNA of the CDR3 is TGTGCCAGCAGCTTGGAAATAGGCCGGGGCTCTGGAAACACCATATATTTT. Protein product: CASSLEIGRGSGNTIYF.

This clone occurred once. The chain links TRBV6-6 to TRBJ2-7; 10 bases align to TRBD2. CDR1 MNHNY and CDR2 SVGAGI come from the germline V gene (reference sequence). V trimming: 4 bases; J trimming: 0 bases; junction bases outside the gene matches: 6. The CDR3 runs 16 residues. The CDR3, as DNA: TGTGCCAGCAGTTTCCCTAGCGGGAGAAGCTCCTACGAGCAGTACTTC. Protein sequence: CASSFPSGRSSYEQYF.

The V call is TRBV6-1, the J call TRBJ1-1; unclear D gene. The CDR3 consists of 14 residues. Per the germline V gene, CDR1 is MNHNS and CDR2 is SASEGT. The V end lost 5 bases, the J end lost 4 bases, and 14 bases lay between the germline ends. CDR3 loop: CASSIVGVSTEAFF. In nucleotides, the CDR3 is TGTGCCAGCAGTATCGTTGGAGTGAGCACTGAAGCTTTCTTT.

V gene TRBV7-2 combines with J gene TRBJ1-2, with TRBD1 identical over 7 bases. Unmatched junction bases numbered 5, after V lost 4 bases and J lost 3 bases. Germline V gene sequence: CDR1 SGHTA, CDR2 FQGNSA. This CDR3 is built from 14 residues. CDR3 sequence (DNA): TGTGCCAGCAGCTCCCCTACAGGGGACTATGGCTACACCTTC. Protein: CASSSPTGDYGYTF.

This chain uses TRBV30 with TRBJ2-1; D is unresolved. Germline V gives CDR1 GTSNPN, CDR2 SVGIG (reference sequence). The V and J ends lost 2 bases and 8 bases respectively, with 7 bases between them. The CDR3 has 11 residues. The CDR3 loop reads CAWSSRDEQFF. The CDR3 DNA reads as TGTGCCTGGAGTAGCCGGGATGAGCAGTTCTTC.

The J gene is TRBJ2-5, the V gene TRBV7-7, with 9 bases lining up with TRBD2. The ends lost 5 bases at V and 1 base at J; junction bases unmatched: 2. Per germline, CDR1 SSHAT and CDR2 FNYEAQ (reference sequence). The CDR3 spans 14 residues. In nucleotides, the CDR3 is TGTGCCAGCAGCCGGACTAGCGCCCAAGAGACCCAGTACTTC. Amino acid sequence: CASSRTSAQETQYF. The whole variable domain, filled in from reference TRBV7-7 and TRBJ2-5, reads GAGVSQSPRYKVTKRGQDVTLRCDPISSHATLYWYQQALGQGPEFLTYFNYEAQPDKSGLPSDRFSAERPEGSISTLTIQRTEQRDSAMYRCASSRTSAQETQYFGPGTRLLVL.

This chain connects TRBV5-1 to TRBJ2-3; D may be TRBD2 (5 bases). The germline gives CDR1 SGHRS, CDR2 YFSETQ. This CDR3 comprises 15 residues. With 1 base removed from V and 2 bases from J, the gap between germline ends came to 11 bases. The CDR3 protein is CASSLSSGSTDTQYF. CDR3 bases: TGCGCCAGCAGCTTGTCATCGGGATCCACAGATACGCAGTATTTT.

This chain uses TRBV27 with TRBJ2-3; 9 bases align to TRBD1. CDR1 MNHEY and CDR2 SMNVEV come from the germline V gene (reference sequence). Germline trimming cut 8 bases from V and 4 bases from J; bases unmatched to any gene: 10. CDR3 size: 15 residues. CDR3 coding DNA: TGTGCCAGCTTTCGAGGGACAGGGAGGGCAGATACGCAGTATTTT. Its protein is CASFRGTGRADTQYF.

The V and J genes are TRBV10-3 and TRBJ2-3, with 11 bases fitting TRBD2. CDR3 size: 17 residues. The V gene end was trimmed by 0 bases and the J gene end by 11 bases; junction bases not matched to a gene: 13. Germline V lookup: CDR1 ENHRY, CDR2 SYGVKD. CDR3 nucleotide sequence: TGTGCCATCAGTGAGTCGTTCGAGACTAGCGGGAAAGGGGGGCAGTATTTT. Translation: CAISESFETSGKGGQYF.